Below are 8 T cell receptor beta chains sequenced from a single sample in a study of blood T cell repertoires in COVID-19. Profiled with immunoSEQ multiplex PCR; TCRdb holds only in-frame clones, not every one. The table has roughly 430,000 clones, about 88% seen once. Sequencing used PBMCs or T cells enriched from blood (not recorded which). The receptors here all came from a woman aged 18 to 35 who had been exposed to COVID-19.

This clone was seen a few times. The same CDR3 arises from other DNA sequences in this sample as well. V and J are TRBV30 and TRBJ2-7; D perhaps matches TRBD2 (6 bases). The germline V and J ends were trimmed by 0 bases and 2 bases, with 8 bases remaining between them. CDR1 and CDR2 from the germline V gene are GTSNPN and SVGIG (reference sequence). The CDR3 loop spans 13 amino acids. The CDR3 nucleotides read TGTGCCTGGAGTGTAGGCGGGGCCTACGAGCAGTACTTC. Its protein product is CAWSVGGAYEQYF.

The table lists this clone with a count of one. Written as DNA, the CDR3 is TGTGCCAGCAGTTACTCGCCAAGGGGGCGGACTGAAGCTTTCTTT. The encoded protein is CASSYSPRGRTEAFF. J is TRBJ1-1 and V is TRBV6-5, with 7 bases matching TRBD1. The CDR3 runs 15 residues. V gave up 0 bases and J gave up 5 bases; unmatched junction bases: 6. The V gene's germline CDR1 is MNHEY and CDR2 SVGAGI.

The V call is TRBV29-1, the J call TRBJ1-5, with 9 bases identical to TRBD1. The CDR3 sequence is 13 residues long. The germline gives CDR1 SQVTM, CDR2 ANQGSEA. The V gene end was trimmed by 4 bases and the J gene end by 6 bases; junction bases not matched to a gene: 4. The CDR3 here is CSVVQGAAQPQHF. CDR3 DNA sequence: TGCAGCGTTGTACAGGGGGCTGCTCAGCCCCAGCATTTT.

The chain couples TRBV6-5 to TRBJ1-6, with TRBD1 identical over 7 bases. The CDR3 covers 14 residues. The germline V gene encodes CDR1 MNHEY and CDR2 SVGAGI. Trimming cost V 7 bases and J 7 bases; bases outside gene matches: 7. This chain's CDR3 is CASKGGTENSPLHF. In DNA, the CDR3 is TGTGCCAGCAAAGGGGGGACAGAGAATTCACCCCTCCACTTT.

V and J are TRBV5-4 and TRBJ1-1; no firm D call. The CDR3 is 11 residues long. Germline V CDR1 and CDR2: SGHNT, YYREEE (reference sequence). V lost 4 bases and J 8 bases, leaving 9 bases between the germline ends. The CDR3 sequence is CASSLSSEAFF. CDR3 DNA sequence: TGTGCCAGCAGCCTGTCGAGCGAAGCTTTCTTT.

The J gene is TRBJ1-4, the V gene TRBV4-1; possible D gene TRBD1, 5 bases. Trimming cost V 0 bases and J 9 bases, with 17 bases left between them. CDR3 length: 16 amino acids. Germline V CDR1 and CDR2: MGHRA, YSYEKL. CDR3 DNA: TGCGCCAGCAGCCAAGATCTTTCGCAGGGTCAAAAAAAACTGTTTTTT. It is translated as CASSQDLSQGQKKLFF.

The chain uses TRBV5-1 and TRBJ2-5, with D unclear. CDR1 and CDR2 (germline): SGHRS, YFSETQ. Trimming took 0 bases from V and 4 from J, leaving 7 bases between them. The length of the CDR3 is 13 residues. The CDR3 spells CASSLDPRETQYF. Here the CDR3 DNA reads TGCGCCAGCAGCTTGGACCCCAGAGAGACCCAGTACTTC.

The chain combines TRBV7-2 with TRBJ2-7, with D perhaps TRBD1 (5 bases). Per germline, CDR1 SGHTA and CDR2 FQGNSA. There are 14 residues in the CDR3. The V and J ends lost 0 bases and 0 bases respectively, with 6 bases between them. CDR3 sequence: CASSLARASYEQYF. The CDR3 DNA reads TGTGCCAGCAGCTTAGCCAGGGCCTCCTACGAGCAGTACTTC.